Sequencing of this T cell receptor beta chain was carried out in a study of blood T cell repertoires in COVID-19. For the study at large: T cells, B-cell-depleted T cells, or PBMCs supplied cDNA or gDNA.

Using immunoSEQ multiplex PCR, the repertoire was profiled, and TCRdb retains in-frame clones only, with some absent. In the table there are around 280,000 clones, around 90% of which are singletons. This receptor was identified in a woman between 18 and 30 years old with acute COVID-19. The sample consisted of PBMCs or T cells enriched from blood (not recorded which).

The CDR3 spells CASSEAVPVDTQYF. Written as DNA, the CDR3 is TGTGCCAGCAGTGAGGCAGTCCCGGTTGACACGCAGTATTTT. The genes are TRBV27 and TRBJ2-3; D unclear. Germline values: CDR1 MNHEY, CDR2 SMNVEV (reference sequence). The CDR3 totals 14 residues. V was clipped by 5 bases and J by 9 bases, with 18 bases between them.